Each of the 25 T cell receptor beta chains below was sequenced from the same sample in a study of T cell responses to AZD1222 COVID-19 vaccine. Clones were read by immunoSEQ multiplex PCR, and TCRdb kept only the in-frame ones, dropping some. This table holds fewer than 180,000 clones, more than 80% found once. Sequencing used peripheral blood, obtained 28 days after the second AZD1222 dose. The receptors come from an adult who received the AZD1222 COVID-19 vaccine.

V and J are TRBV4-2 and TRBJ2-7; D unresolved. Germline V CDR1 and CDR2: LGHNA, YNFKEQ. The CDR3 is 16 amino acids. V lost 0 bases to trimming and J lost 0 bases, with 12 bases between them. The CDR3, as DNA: TGTGCCAGCAGCCAAGATCTGACATATAGCTCCTACGAGCAGTACTTC. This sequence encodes CASSQDLTYSSYEQYF.

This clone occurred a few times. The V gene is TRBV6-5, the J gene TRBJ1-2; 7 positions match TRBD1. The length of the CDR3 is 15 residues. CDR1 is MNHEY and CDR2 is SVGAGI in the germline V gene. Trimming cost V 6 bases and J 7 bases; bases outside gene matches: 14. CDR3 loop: CASSPKQGIRGGYTF. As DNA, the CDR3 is TGTGCCAGCAGCCCCAAACAGGGGATCAGGGGTGGCTACACCTTC.

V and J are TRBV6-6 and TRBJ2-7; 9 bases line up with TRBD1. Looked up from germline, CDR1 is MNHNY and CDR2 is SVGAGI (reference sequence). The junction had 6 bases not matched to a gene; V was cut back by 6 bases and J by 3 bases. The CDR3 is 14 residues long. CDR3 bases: TGTGCCAGCAGAACCCGGACAGGGGACTACGAGCAGTACTTC. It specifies CASRTRTGDYEQYF.

This chain's CDR3 is CAWSVQGTYGYTF. The CDR3 region has the DNA TGTGCCTGGAGTGTACAGGGGACCTATGGCTACACCTTC. The rearrangement uses TRBV30 and TRBJ1-2, with 7 nucleotides matching TRBD1. Germline V CDR1 and CDR2: GTSNPN, SVGIG (reference sequence). The length of the CDR3 is 13 residues. After removal of 0 bases from V and 4 bases from J, the junction contained 2 bases not matched to a gene.

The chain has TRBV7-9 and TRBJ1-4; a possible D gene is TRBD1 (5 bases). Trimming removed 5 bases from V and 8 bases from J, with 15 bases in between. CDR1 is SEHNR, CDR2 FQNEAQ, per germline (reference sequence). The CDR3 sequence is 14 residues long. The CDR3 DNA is TGTGCCAGCAGCGCCAGGGTCATGGGGGAAAAACTGTTTTTT. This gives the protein CASSARVMGEKLFF.

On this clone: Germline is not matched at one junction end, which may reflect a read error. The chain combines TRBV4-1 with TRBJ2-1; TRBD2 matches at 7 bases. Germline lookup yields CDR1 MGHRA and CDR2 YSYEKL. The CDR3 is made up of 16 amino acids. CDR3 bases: TGCGCCAGCAGCCCCCTGGGTAGCGGGTCCTCCAATGAGCAGTTCTTC. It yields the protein CASSPLGSGSSNEQFF.

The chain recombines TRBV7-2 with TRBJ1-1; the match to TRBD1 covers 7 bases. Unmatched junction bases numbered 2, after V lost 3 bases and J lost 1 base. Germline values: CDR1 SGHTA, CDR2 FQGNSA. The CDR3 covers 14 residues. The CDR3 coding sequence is TGTGCCAGCAGCTTGTCAGGGGGGAACACTGAAGCTTTCTTT. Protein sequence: CASSLSGGNTEAFF.

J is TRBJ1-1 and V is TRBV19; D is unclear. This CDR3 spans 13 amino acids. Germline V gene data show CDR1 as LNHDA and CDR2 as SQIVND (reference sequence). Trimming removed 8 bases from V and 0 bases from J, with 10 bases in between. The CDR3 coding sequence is TGTGCCAGTCGCCCACACATGAACACTGAAGCTTTCTTT. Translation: CASRPHMNTEAFF.

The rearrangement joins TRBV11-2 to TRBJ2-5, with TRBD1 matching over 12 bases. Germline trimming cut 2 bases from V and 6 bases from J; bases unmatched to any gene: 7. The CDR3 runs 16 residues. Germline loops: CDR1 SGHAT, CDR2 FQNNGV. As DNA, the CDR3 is TGTGCCAGCAGCTTAACCGGGACAGGGGGCGGAAAGACCCAGTACTTC. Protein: CASSLTGTGGGKTQYF. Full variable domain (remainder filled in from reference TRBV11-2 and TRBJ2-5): EAGVAQSPRYKIIEKRQSVAFWCNPISGHATLYWYQQILGQGPKLLIQFQNNGVVDDSQLPKDRFSAERLKGVDSTLKIQPAKLEDSAVYLCASSLTGTGGGKTQYFGPGTRLLVL.

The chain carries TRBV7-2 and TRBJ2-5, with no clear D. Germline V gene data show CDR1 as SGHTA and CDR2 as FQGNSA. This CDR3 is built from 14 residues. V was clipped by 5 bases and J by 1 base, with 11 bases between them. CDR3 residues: CASSQARRQETQYF. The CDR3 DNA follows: TGTGCCAGCAGCCAAGCCCGTCGCCAAGAGACCCAGTACTTC. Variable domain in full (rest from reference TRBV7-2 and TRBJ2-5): GAGVSQSPSNKVTEKGKDVELRCDPISGHTALYWYRQSLGQGLEFLIYFQGNSAPDKSGLPSDRFSAERTGGSVSTLTIQRTQQEDSAVYLCASSQARRQETQYFGPGTRLLVL.

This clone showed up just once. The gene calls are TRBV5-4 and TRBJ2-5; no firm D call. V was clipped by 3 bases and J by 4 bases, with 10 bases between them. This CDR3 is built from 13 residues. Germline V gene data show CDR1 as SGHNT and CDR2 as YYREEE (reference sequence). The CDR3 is CASSSDPPETQYF. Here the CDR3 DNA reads TGTGCCAGCAGCTCGGACCCTCCAGAGACCCAGTACTTC.

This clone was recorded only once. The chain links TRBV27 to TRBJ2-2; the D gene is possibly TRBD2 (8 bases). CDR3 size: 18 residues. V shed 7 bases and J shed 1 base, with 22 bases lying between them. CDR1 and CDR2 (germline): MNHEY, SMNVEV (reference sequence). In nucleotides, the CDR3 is TGTGCCAGCACCCGGCTAAATAGCGGGACAGTGAACACCGGGGAGCTGTTTTTT. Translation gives CASTRLNSGTVNTGELFF.

CDR3 region: CATRLGEKLFF. CDR3 sequence (DNA): TGTGCCACCAGACTCGGGGAAAAACTGTTTTTT. The chain carries TRBV24-1 and TRBJ1-4; D is unresolved. This CDR3 has 11 residues. The germline gives CDR1 KGHDR, CDR2 SFDVKD. The V gene lost 7 bases and the J gene lost 8 bases, with 7 bases spanning the gap.

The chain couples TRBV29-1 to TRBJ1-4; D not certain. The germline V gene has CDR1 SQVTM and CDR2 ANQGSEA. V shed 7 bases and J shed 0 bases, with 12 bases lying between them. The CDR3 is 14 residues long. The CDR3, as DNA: TGCAGCGCCAAAGACGGTGCAACTAATGAAAAACTGTTTTTT. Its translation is CSAKDGATNEKLFF. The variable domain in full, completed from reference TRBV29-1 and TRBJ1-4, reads SAVISQKPSRDICQRGTSLTIQCQVDSQVTMMFWYRQQPGQSLTLIATANQGSEATYESGFVIDKFPISRPNLTFSTLTVSNMSPEDSSIYLCSAKDGATNEKLFFGSGTQLSVL.

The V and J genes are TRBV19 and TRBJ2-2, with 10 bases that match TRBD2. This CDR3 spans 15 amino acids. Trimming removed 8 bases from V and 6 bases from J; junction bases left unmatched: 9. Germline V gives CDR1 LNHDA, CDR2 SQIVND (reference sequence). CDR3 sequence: CASSSSLAGAGELFF. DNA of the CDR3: TGTGCCAGTTCCTCGTCTCTAGCGGGAGCCGGGGAGCTGTTTTTT.

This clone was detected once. CDR3: CASSKGLYGYTF. The CDR3 DNA reads TGTGCCAGTAGTAAGGGACTCTATGGCTACACCTTC. The chain employs TRBV19 and TRBJ1-2; D is possibly TRBD1 (5 bases). With 4 bases removed from V and 4 bases from J, the gap between germline ends came to 7 bases. The CDR3 sequence is 12 residues long. CDR1 LNHDA and CDR2 SQIVND come from the germline V gene (reference sequence).

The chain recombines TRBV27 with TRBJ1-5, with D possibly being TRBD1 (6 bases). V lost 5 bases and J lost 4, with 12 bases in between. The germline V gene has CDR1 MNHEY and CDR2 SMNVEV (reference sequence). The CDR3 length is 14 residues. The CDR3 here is CASSTGKRNQPQHF. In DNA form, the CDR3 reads TGTGCCAGCAGTACAGGGAAGCGGAATCAGCCCCAGCATTTT.

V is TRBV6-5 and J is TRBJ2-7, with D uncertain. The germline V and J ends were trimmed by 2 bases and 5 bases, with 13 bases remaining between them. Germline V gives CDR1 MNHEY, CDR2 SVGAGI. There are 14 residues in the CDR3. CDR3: CASSYRRPVNEQYF. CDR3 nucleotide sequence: TGTGCCAGCAGTTACAGGAGACCTGTCAACGAGCAGTACTTC.

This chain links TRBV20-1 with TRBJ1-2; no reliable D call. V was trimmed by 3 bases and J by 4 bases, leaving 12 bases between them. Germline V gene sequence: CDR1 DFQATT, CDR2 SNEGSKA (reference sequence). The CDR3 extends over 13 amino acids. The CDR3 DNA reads TGCAGTGCTAGTTCCAGGCCAAGCTATGGCTACACCTTC. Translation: CSASSRPSYGYTF.

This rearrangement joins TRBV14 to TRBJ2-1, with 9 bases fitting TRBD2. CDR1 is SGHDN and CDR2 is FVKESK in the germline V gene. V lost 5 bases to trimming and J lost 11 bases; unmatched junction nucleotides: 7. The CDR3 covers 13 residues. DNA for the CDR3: TGTGCCAGCAGCACCAGACTAGCGGAAAAGCAGTTCTTC. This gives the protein CASSTRLAEKQFF. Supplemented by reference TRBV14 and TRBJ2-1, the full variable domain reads EAGVTQFPSHSVIEKGQTVTLRCDPISGHDNLYWYRRVMGKEIKFLLHFVKESKQDESGMPNNRFLAERTGGTYSTLKVQPAELEDSGVYFCASSTRLAEKQFFGPGTRLTVL.

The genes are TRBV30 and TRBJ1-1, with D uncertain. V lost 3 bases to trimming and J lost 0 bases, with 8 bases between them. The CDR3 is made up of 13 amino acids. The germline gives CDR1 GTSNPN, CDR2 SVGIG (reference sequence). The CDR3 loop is CAWSPSMNTEAFF. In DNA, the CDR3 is TGTGCCTGGAGCCCCTCCATGAACACTGAAGCTTTCTTT.

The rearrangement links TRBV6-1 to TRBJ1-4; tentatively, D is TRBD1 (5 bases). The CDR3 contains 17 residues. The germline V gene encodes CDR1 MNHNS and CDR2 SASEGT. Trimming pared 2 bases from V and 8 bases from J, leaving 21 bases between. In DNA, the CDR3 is TGTGCCAGCAGTGAATTCCCCCTCAACGACGAGGGGGAAAAACTGTTTTTT. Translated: CASSEFPLNDEGEKLFF.

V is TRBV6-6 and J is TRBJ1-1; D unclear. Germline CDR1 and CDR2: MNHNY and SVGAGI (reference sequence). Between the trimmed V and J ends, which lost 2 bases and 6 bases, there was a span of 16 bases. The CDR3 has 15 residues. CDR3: CASSYEEQNRAEAFF. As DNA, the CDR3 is TGTGCCAGCAGTTACGAGGAGCAGAATAGGGCTGAAGCTTTCTTT.

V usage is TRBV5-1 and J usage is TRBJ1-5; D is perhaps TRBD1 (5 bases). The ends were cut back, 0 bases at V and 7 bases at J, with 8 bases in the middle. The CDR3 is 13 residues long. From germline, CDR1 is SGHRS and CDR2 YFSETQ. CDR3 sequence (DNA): TGCGCCAGCAGCTTGGGTGGGGACCAGCCCCAGCATTTT. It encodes CASSLGGDQPQHF. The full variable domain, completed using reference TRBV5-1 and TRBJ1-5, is KAGVTQTPRYLIKTRGQQVTLSCSPISGHRSVSWYQQTPGQGLQFLFEYFSETQRNKGNFPGRFSGRQFSNSRSEMNVSTLELGDSALYLCASSLGGDQPQHFGDGTRLSIL.

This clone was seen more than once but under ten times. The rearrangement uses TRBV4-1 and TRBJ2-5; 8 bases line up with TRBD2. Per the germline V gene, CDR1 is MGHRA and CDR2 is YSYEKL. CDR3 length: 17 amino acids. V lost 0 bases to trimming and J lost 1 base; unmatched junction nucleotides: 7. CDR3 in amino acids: CASSQDPGGALQETQYF. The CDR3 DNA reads TGCGCCAGCAGCCAAGATCCGGGGGGGGCCCTCCAAGAGACCCAGTACTTC.